These T cell receptor beta chains were read from a single sample in a study of blood T cell repertoires in COVID-19. Assay: immunoSEQ multiplex PCR; the TCRdb copy retains only in-frame clones and omits some. The sample lists 50,000 to 60,000 clones; 83% were seen once. The sample taken for sequencing was peripheral blood. All receptors come from a man aged 35-49 years with acute or convalescent COVID-19. Each CDR3 is given with its conserved first and last residue. A D gene is named only where the DNA matches it firmly. Some rows have no size entry. The others give once, few or many, or a class for an expanded clone.

j_gene: TRBJ2-2
v_gene: TRBV7-9
d_gene: TRBD2
abundance: NA
CDR3nt: TGTGCCAGCAGTCGCCTCGGACTAGCGAACACCGGGGAGCTGTTTTTT
CDR3aa: CASSRLGLANTGELFF

j_gene: TRBJ1-4
v_gene: TRBV9
d_gene: NA
abundance: NA
CDR3nt: TGTGCCAGCAGCGGACAGGTGACGGGGGGAAGGGTAAAACTGTTTTTT
CDR3aa: CASSGQVTGGRVKLFF

j_gene: TRBJ1-6
v_gene: TRBV19
d_gene: NA
abundance: NA
CDR3nt: TGTGCCAGTAGTATGCGGGGGAACTCACCCCTCCACTTT
CDR3aa: CASSMRGNSPLHF

j_gene: TRBJ1-1
v_gene: TRBV21-1
d_gene: NA
abundance: NA
CDR3nt: TGTGCCAGCAGCTACAAAGAGGAGGGGAACACTGAAGCTTTCTTT
CDR3aa: CASSYKEEGNTEAFF

j_gene: TRBJ1-5
v_gene: TRBV19
d_gene: NA
abundance: NA
CDR3nt: TGTGCCAGCCACAGGGTTAATCAGCCCCAGCATTTT
CDR3aa: CASHRVNQPQHF

j_gene: TRBJ1-5
v_gene: TRBV10-3
d_gene: TRBD1
abundance: NA
CDR3nt: TGTGCCATCAGAGACAGGGGCGATCAGCCCCAGCATTTT
CDR3aa: CAIRDRGDQPQHF

j_gene: TRBJ1-1
v_gene: TRBV3-1/TRBV3-2
d_gene: NA
abundance: NA
CDR3nt: TGTGCCAGCAGCCAAGAACCTTTGGGGGGCACTGAAGCTTTCTTT
CDR3aa: CASSQEPLGGTEAFF

j_gene: TRBJ1-1
v_gene: TRBV10-3
d_gene: NA
abundance: NA
CDR3nt: TGTGCCATCAGTGACGCAGGGCTGGGAACTGAAGCTTTCTTT
CDR3aa: CAISDAGLGTEAFF

j_gene: TRBJ2-3
v_gene: TRBV7-2
d_gene: NA
abundance: NA
CDR3nt: TGTGCCAGCAGCACTAGACGCGGGGGCACAGATACGCAGTATTTT
CDR3aa: CASSTRRGGTDTQYF

j_gene: TRBJ1-2
v_gene: TRBV15
d_gene: NA
abundance: NA
CDR3nt: TGTGCCACCAGCAGAGATCTTCAACGGGGTCGGGGTGGCTACACCTTC
CDR3aa: CATSRDLQRGRGGYTF

j_gene: TRBJ1-6
v_gene: TRBV7-9
d_gene: NA
abundance: medium-sized
CDR3nt: TGTGCCAGCAGCTTATATTCGTTCTGGCTTTATTCACCCCTCCACTTT
CDR3aa: CASSLYSFWLYSPLHF

j_gene: TRBJ1-1
v_gene: TRBV13
d_gene: NA
abundance: few
CDR3nt: TGTGCCAGCAGCTTATTGGTCGGGAGAATCACTGAAGCTTTCTTT
CDR3aa: CASSLLVGRITEAFF

j_gene: TRBJ2-3
v_gene: TRBV19
d_gene: NA
abundance: NA
CDR3nt: TGTGCCAGTAGTTCCTCAGAAAAAGATACGCAGTATTTT
CDR3aa: CASSSSEKDTQYF

j_gene: TRBJ1-4
v_gene: TRBV10-2
d_gene: TRBD1
abundance: NA
CDR3nt: TGCGCCAGCAGCCCGAACCGGGACAGGGGGCTGTTTTTT
CDR3aa: CASSPNRDRGLFF

j_gene: TRBJ1-1
v_gene: TRBV5-1
d_gene: NA
abundance: few
CDR3nt: TGCGCCAGCAGCTTGACAGGGTCGAACACTGAAGCTTTCTTT
CDR3aa: CASSLTGSNTEAFF

j_gene: TRBJ1-2
v_gene: TRBV25-1
d_gene: TRBD1
abundance: NA
CDR3nt: TGTGCCAGCACCCTGGGGACAGGCCACTATGGCTACACCTTC
CDR3aa: CASTLGTGHYGYTF

j_gene: TRBJ1-1
v_gene: TRBV12-5
d_gene: NA
abundance: NA
CDR3nt: TGTGCTAGTGGTCGGGGGGACATCTTTGAATCTCTTGAAGCTTTCTTT
CDR3aa: CASGRGDIFESLEAFF

j_gene: TRBJ1-4
v_gene: TRBV5-1
d_gene: NA
abundance: NA
CDR3nt: TGCGCCAGCAGCTTGGGAGGGCGATCTAATGAAAAACTGTTTTTT
CDR3aa: CASSLGGRSNEKLFF

j_gene: TRBJ2-5
v_gene: TRBV9
d_gene: NA
abundance: NA
CDR3nt: TGTGCCAGCAGCCCGCGACAGGGAGGCGTGGAGACCCAGTACTTC
CDR3aa: CASSPRQGGVETQYF

j_gene: TRBJ1-3
v_gene: TRBV15
d_gene: TRBD1
abundance: NA
CDR3nt: TGTGCCACCCAGACAGGGGGCCGAAACACCATATATTTT
CDR3aa: CATQTGGRNTIYF

j_gene: TRBJ1-5
v_gene: TRBV5-5
d_gene: NA
abundance: NA
CDR3nt: TGTGCCAGCAGCTTGTCACAGGCAAATCAGCCCCAGCATTTT
CDR3aa: CASSLSQANQPQHF

j_gene: TRBJ1-3
v_gene: TRBV19
d_gene: NA
abundance: NA
CDR3nt: TGTGCCAGTAGTACCCTCATACAGGCTTCTGGAAACACCATATATTTT
CDR3aa: CASSTLIQASGNTIYF

j_gene: TRBJ2-2
v_gene: TRBV6-5
d_gene: NA
abundance: NA
CDR3nt: TGTGCCATGAGGGATCGGAACACCGGGGAGCTGTTTTTT
CDR3aa: CAMRDRNTGELFF

j_gene: TRBJ1-6
v_gene: TRBV19
d_gene: NA
abundance: few
CDR3nt: TGTGCCTCTTTGGGCAGGGAACGAAATTCACCCCTCCACTTT
CDR3aa: CASLGRERNSPLHF

j_gene: TRBJ2-3
v_gene: TRBV5-4
d_gene: NA
abundance: NA
CDR3nt: TGTGCCAGCAGCCCCCCCGGAGCAGATACGCAGTATTTT
CDR3aa: CASSPPGADTQYF

j_gene: TRBJ2-1
v_gene: TRBV6-5
d_gene: NA
abundance: NA
CDR3nt: TGTGCCAGCAGTTTTCTCTCGACTAGGACCAATGAGCAGTTCTTC
CDR3aa: CASSFLSTRTNEQFF

j_gene: TRBJ1-2
v_gene: TRBV5-1
d_gene: NA
abundance: NA
CDR3nt: TGCGCCAGCAGTCCTAGACTCGATAACTATGGCTACACCTTC
CDR3aa: CASSPRLDNYGYTF

j_gene: TRBJ2-1
v_gene: TRBV11-2
d_gene: NA
abundance: NA
CDR3nt: TGTGCCAGCAGCTTACCCCTCAATGAGCAGTTCTTC
CDR3aa: CASSLPLNEQFF

j_gene: TRBJ1-2
v_gene: TRBV19
d_gene: NA
abundance: NA
CDR3nt: TGTGCCAGTAGCACTTCTAGGACAGTTAACTATGGCTACACCTTC
CDR3aa: CASSTSRTVNYGYTF

j_gene: TRBJ2-1
v_gene: TRBV7-2
d_gene: NA
abundance: NA
CDR3nt: TGTGCCAGCAGCGTAACTAGAGATGAGCAGTTCTTC
CDR3aa: CASSVTRDEQFF

j_gene: TRBJ1-2
v_gene: TRBV20-1
d_gene: NA
abundance: once
CDR3nt: TGCAGTGCTAGTGAGGCAGGGCGTCGACATGGCTACACCTTC
CDR3aa: CSASEAGRRHGYTF

j_gene: TRBJ1-2
v_gene: TRBV2
d_gene: NA
abundance: NA
CDR3nt: TGTGCCAGCAGTGCCCAGGGGATGCCTAACTATGGCTACACCTTC
CDR3aa: CASSAQGMPNYGYTF

j_gene: TRBJ1-3
v_gene: TRBV5-1
d_gene: NA
abundance: NA
CDR3nt: TGCGCCAGCAGCCCTCCGGTTCCTGGAAACACCATATATTTT
CDR3aa: CASSPPVPGNTIYF

j_gene: TRBJ1-1
v_gene: TRBV6-5
d_gene: NA
abundance: NA
CDR3nt: TGTGCCAGCAGCTTTACAGCTTACACTGAAGCTTTCTTT
CDR3aa: CASSFTAYTEAFF

j_gene: TRBJ2-5
v_gene: TRBV19
d_gene: TRBD2
abundance: NA
CDR3nt: TGTGCCAGTAGTCCTCAGAGCGGGAGGGCCACGGAGACCCAGTACTTC
CDR3aa: CASSPQSGRATETQYF

j_gene: TRBJ2-5
v_gene: TRBV10-3
d_gene: NA
abundance: NA
CDR3nt: TGTGCCATCAGCGGTGAACGAGGCCAGTACTTC
CDR3aa: CAISGERGQYF

j_gene: TRBJ1-3
v_gene: TRBV18
d_gene: NA
abundance: NA
CDR3nt: TGTGCCAGCCAACCCGGGGGTGGAAACACCATATATTTT
CDR3aa: CASQPGGGNTIYF

j_gene: TRBJ2-7
v_gene: TRBV19
d_gene: NA
abundance: NA
CDR3nt: TGTGCCAGCCAGTTGTCGGGGGATACCTACGAGCAGTACTTC
CDR3aa: CASQLSGDTYEQYF

j_gene: TRBJ1-3
v_gene: TRBV5-1
d_gene: TRBD1
abundance: NA
CDR3nt: TGCGCCAGCAGCTTGGAAGGACAGGGAGCGGGGAACACCATATATTTT
CDR3aa: CASSLEGQGAGNTIYF

j_gene: TRBJ1-5
v_gene: TRBV4-1
d_gene: NA
abundance: NA
CDR3nt: TGCGCCAGCAGCCAAGACCCAGGGTTTACAGCCCAGCATTTT
CDR3aa: CASSQDPGFTAQHF

j_gene: TRBJ1-3
v_gene: TRBV11-2
d_gene: TRBD1
abundance: few
CDR3nt: TGTGCCAGCAGGTGGCCAGGGGGCTCTGGAAACACCATATATTTT
CDR3aa: CASRWPGGSGNTIYF

j_gene: TRBJ2-5
v_gene: TRBV18
d_gene: TRBD2
abundance: NA
CDR3nt: TGTGCCAGCTCACCACCGTTAGCGGGGGGAAAGACCCAGTACTTC
CDR3aa: CASSPPLAGGKTQYF

j_gene: TRBJ2-5
v_gene: TRBV19
d_gene: TRBD2
abundance: NA
CDR3nt: TGTGCCAGTAGTGTGGGACTAGATGAGACCCAGTACTTC
CDR3aa: CASSVGLDETQYF

j_gene: TRBJ2-2
v_gene: TRBV5-1
d_gene: NA
abundance: NA
CDR3nt: TGCGCCAGCGGAACAGGGAACTCCGGGGAGCTGTTTTTT
CDR3aa: CASGTGNSGELFF